The 8 T cell receptor beta chains given below trace back to one sample, sequenced in a study of blood T cell repertoires in COVID-19 (TCRdb year 2020). The library was prepared using the immunoSEQ multiplex PCR assay. TCRdb obtained this table from immuneACCESS and retained in-frame rearrangements with V and J assigned. These tables miss some clones; where compared with another copy, unresolved V genes account for less than half of the shortfall, and the remainder is unexplained. The sample records around 250,000 clones, about four fifths of which are singletons. Under 5% of the sample lies in the top ten. Material for sequencing was peripheral blood. The source of these receptors is a man between 45 and 60 years old with active or convalescent COVID-19.

The J gene is TRBJ2-3, the V gene TRBV9, with TRBD2 identical over 11 bases. V lost 4 bases and J lost 5; bases outside the gene matches: 15. The germline V gene encodes CDR1 SGDLS and CDR2 YYNGEE. The CDR3 contains 18 residues. The DNA of the CDR3 is TGTGCCAGCAGCTTTGGGGATAGCGGGGGGGCCAATATAGATACGCAGTATTTT. Translating it yields CASSFGDSGGANIDTQYF.

The CDR3 DNA is TGTGCCAGCAGACCACAGGGGACAATAAACTATGGCTACACCTTC. Translated: CASRPQGTINYGYTF. V is TRBV6-5 and J is TRBJ1-2; 7 bases line up with TRBD1. The CDR3 runs 15 residues. V was clipped by 6 bases and J by 2 bases; unmatched bases: 9. The germline gives CDR1 MNHEY, CDR2 SVGAGI.

The chain links TRBV5-1 to TRBJ1-2, with unresolved D. V gave up 0 bases and J gave up 5 bases, with 8 bases separating them. The CDR3 extends over 13 amino acids. Germline values: CDR1 SGHRS, CDR2 YFSETQ. The CDR3 spells CASSLEQAYGYTF. The CDR3, as DNA: TGCGCCAGCAGCTTGGAGCAGGCTTATGGCTACACCTTC. Based on the CDR3 plus reference TRBV5-1 and TRBJ1-2, the full variable domain is KAGVTQTPRYLIKTRGQQVTLSCSPISGHRSVSWYQQTPGQGLQFLFEYFSETQRNKGNFPGRFSGRQFSNSRSEMNVSTLELGDSALYLCASSLEQAYGYTFGSGTRLTVV.

The V call is TRBV6-5, the J call TRBJ1-1; a weak D match, TRBD1 (5 bases). This CDR3 has 15 residues. Germline V gene lookup returns CDR1 MNHEY and CDR2 SVGAGI. Trimming removed 0 bases at V and 1 base at J, with 9 bases between. The CDR3 DNA follows: TGTGCCAGCAGTTACTCGCCCACAGGGAACACTGAAGCTTTCTTT. Translating it yields CASSYSPTGNTEAFF.

The rearrangement joins TRBV11-2 to TRBJ2-1; 9 bases align to TRBD2. From germline, CDR1 is SGHAT and CDR2 FQNNGV. This CDR3 comprises 15 residues. J lost 9 bases, V lost 5 bases, and 11 bases had no gene match. CDR3 in amino acids: CASSHNGGSGGEQFF. The CDR3 nucleotides read TGTGCCAGCAGCCATAATGGTGGTAGCGGGGGTGAGCAGTTCTTC.

The chain carries TRBV7-2 and TRBJ2-1, with D possibly matching TRBD1 (6 bases). Germline V gene sequence: CDR1 SGHTA, CDR2 FQGNSA. V shed 5 bases and J shed 5 bases, with 16 bases lying between them. The CDR3 is 15 residues long. The CDR3 sequence: CASSVQGLPDNEQFF. As DNA, the CDR3 is TGTGCCAGCAGCGTTCAGGGGCTGCCCGACAATGAGCAGTTCTTC.

The chain employs TRBV6-1 and TRBJ1-5; 8 positions match TRBD1. CDR1 is MNHNS and CDR2 is SASEGT in the germline V gene. The V segment lost 3 bases and the J segment 4 bases; nucleotides outside the gene matches: 11. The CDR3 contains 17 residues. The CDR3 DNA is TGTGCCAGCAGTGATAAAACCTCGAGGACAGGGAATCAGCCCCAGCATTTT. Translated, it gives CASSDKTSRTGNQPQHF.

This clone has just a few counts. The chain employs TRBV4-1 and TRBJ2-3; 11 bases match TRBD2. The V segment lost 3 bases and the J segment 3 bases; nucleotides outside the gene matches: 8. CDR1 MGHRA and CDR2 YSYEKL come from the germline V gene. The CDR3 totals 17 residues. CDR3 bases: TGCGCCAGCAGCCAGACAATAGCGGGGGGGCGGACAGATACGCAGTATTTT. This sequence encodes CASSQTIAGGRTDTQYF.